These T cell receptor beta chains were read from a single sample in a study of tumour-infiltrating T cells in Burkitt lymphoma. TCRdb's table, derived via immunoSEQ multiplex PCR, lists solely in-frame clones and lacks some. The table includes about 9,200 clones, approximately 65% detected once. Sequenced input: tumor tissue. Receptors originate from a human donor with diffuse large B-cell lymphoma. CDR3s include the opening cysteine and the closing phenylalanine or tryptophan. The order of the fields is V gene, D gene, clone size, J gene, CDR3 protein, CDR3 DNA. The D gene is left open where the match is weak. Only part of the rows carry a size: once, few, many, or a class if the clone is expanded.

V gene: TRBV11-2; D gene: .; clone size: .; J gene: TRBJ2-7; CDR3 protein: CASSLDRDVDEQYF; CDR3 DNA: TGTGCCAGCAGCTTAGACAGGGATGTAGACGAGCAGTACTTC
V gene: TRBV6-4; D gene: TRBD1; clone size: few; J gene: TRBJ2-7; CDR3 protein: CASLRDSSYEQYF; CDR3 DNA: TGTGCCAGCCTGAGGGACAGTTCCTACGAGCAGTACTTC
V gene: TRBV4-1; D gene: TRBD1; clone size: .; J gene: TRBJ1-2; CDR3 protein: CASSQGGGQGVYGYTF; CDR3 DNA: TGCGCCAGCAGCCAAGGGGGTGGACAGGGAGTTTATGGCTACACCTTC
V gene: TRBV10-3; D gene: .; clone size: .; J gene: TRBJ2-7; CDR3 protein: CAISPGARGEQYF; CDR3 DNA: TGTGCCATCAGTCCCGGAGCGCGGGGCGAGCAGTACTTC
V gene: TRBV7-9; D gene: TRBD1; clone size: few; J gene: TRBJ1-1; CDR3 protein: CASSSPGQENTEAFF; CDR3 DNA: TGTGCCAGCAGCTCACCGGGACAGGAGAACACTGAAGCTTTCTTT
V gene: TRBV6-6; D gene: TRBD1; clone size: .; J gene: TRBJ1-1; CDR3 protein: CASTTGGTEAFF; CDR3 DNA: TGTGCCAGCACCACAGGGGGAACTGAAGCTTTCTTT
V gene: TRBV7-9; D gene: .; clone size: .; J gene: TRBJ2-7; CDR3 protein: CASSLDGTRIYEQYF; CDR3 DNA: TGTGCCAGCAGCTTAGACGGGACAAGGATATACGAGCAGTACTTC
V gene: TRBV29-1; D gene: .; clone size: .; J gene: TRBJ1-2; CDR3 protein: CSVGRPRGGGYTF; CDR3 DNA: TGCAGCGTCGGACGCCCCCGGGGAGGTGGCTACACCTTC
V gene: TRBV2; D gene: TRBD1; clone size: few; J gene: TRBJ1-1; CDR3 protein: CASKIMRTGNTEAFF; CDR3 DNA: TGTGCCAGCAAAATAATGCGGACAGGAAACACTGAAGCTTTCTTT
V gene: TRBV7-6; D gene: .; clone size: few; J gene: TRBJ1-2; CDR3 protein: CASSLQNTGSYGYTF; CDR3 DNA: TGTGCCAGCAGCTTACAAAATACAGGGAGTTATGGCTACACCTTC
V gene: TRBV18; D gene: .; clone size: few; J gene: TRBJ2-2; CDR3 protein: CASSPTISGTGELFF; CDR3 DNA: TGTGCCAGCTCACCAACTATTTCAGGGACCGGGGAGCTGTTTTTT
V gene: TRBV7-9; D gene: .; clone size: few; J gene: TRBJ1-5; CDR3 protein: CASSPGDQPQHF; CDR3 DNA: TGTGCCAGCAGCCCGGGCGATCAGCCCCAGCATTTT
V gene: TRBV4-1; D gene: .; clone size: few; J gene: TRBJ2-7; CDR3 protein: CASSQVSGVDEQYF; CDR3 DNA: TGCGCCAGCAGCCAAGTCTCAGGGGTTGACGAGCAGTACTTC
V gene: TRBV6-1; D gene: TRBD1; clone size: .; J gene: TRBJ1-1; CDR3 protein: CASSADRGDTEAFF; CDR3 DNA: TGTGCCAGCAGTGCGGACAGGGGGGACACTGAAGCTTTCTTT
V gene: TRBV7-3; D gene: TRBD2; clone size: few; J gene: TRBJ2-3; CDR3 protein: CASSLTSGGDTQYF; CDR3 DNA: TGTGCCAGCAGCTTAACTAGCGGGGGAGATACGCAGTATTTT
V gene: TRBV7-6; D gene: .; clone size: .; J gene: TRBJ1-5; CDR3 protein: CASSLANQPQHF; CDR3 DNA: TGTGCCAGCAGCTTAGCGAATCAGCCCCAGCATTTT
V gene: TRBV30; D gene: .; clone size: .; J gene: TRBJ2-1; CDR3 protein: CAWTGGGAYNEQFF; CDR3 DNA: TGTGCCTGGACTGGCGGGGGCGCTTACAATGAGCAGTTCTTC
V gene: TRBV19; D gene: .; clone size: few; J gene: TRBJ1-5; CDR3 protein: CASSIDWYMGNQPQHF; CDR3 DNA: TGTGCCAGTAGTATAGATTGGTATATGGGTAATCAGCCCCAGCATTTT
V gene: TRBV10-1; D gene: .; clone size: .; J gene: TRBJ1-4; CDR3 protein: CASSESSGWDEKLFF; CDR3 DNA: TGCGCCAGCAGTGAGTCGTCAGGGTGGGATGAAAAACTGTTTTTT
V gene: TRBV27; D gene: TRBD1; clone size: .; J gene: TRBJ1-6; CDR3 protein: CASSLSPGGGSPLHF; CDR3 DNA: TGTGCCAGCAGTTTGTCCCCAGGGGGCGGGTCACCCCTCCACTTT
V gene: TRBV5-1; D gene: .; clone size: once; J gene: TRBJ1-2; CDR3 protein: CASSLAGYGYTF; CDR3 DNA: TGCGCCAGCAGCTTGGCTGGCTATGGCTACACCTTC
V gene: TRBV30; D gene: TRBD2; clone size: once; J gene: TRBJ2-5; CDR3 protein: CAWSRRGGETQYF; CDR3 DNA: TGTGCCTGGAGTCGGCGGGGAGGGGAGACCCAGTACTTC
V gene: TRBV6-5; D gene: .; clone size: .; J gene: TRBJ1-1; CDR3 protein: CASSSRGAAFF; CDR3 DNA: TGTGCCAGCAGTTCTCGGGGGGCGGCTTTCTTT
V gene: TRBV7-9; D gene: .; clone size: .; J gene: TRBJ1-2; CDR3 protein: CASSSVEGDNYGYTF; CDR3 DNA: TGTGCCAGCAGCTCCGTGGAGGGCGATAACTATGGCTACACCTTC
V gene: TRBV10-2; D gene: TRBD2; clone size: few; J gene: TRBJ2-5; CDR3 protein: CASNPGTGGGVQETQYF; CDR3 DNA: TGCGCCAGCAACCCCGGAACCGGCGGGGGGGTCCAAGAGACCCAGTACTTC
V gene: TRBV29-1; D gene: .; clone size: .; J gene: TRBJ1-1; CDR3 protein: CSVEENRGTEAFF; CDR3 DNA: TGCAGCGTTGAAGAAAATCGGGGCACTGAAGCTTTCTTT
V gene: TRBV6-5; D gene: TRBD2; clone size: .; J gene: TRBJ2-5; CDR3 protein: CASSSPGLAEETQYF; CDR3 DNA: TGTGCCAGCAGTTCCCCGGGACTAGCAGAAGAGACCCAGTACTTC
V gene: TRBV5-5; D gene: .; clone size: .; J gene: TRBJ2-5; CDR3 protein: CASSLGRVRETQYF; CDR3 DNA: TGTGCCAGCAGCTTGGGCAGGGTAAGGGAGACCCAGTACTTC
V gene: TRBV2; D gene: .; clone size: .; J gene: TRBJ2-7; CDR3 protein: CASSENRLRQYF; CDR3 DNA: TGTGCCAGCAGTGAAAATCGGCTCAGGCAGTACTTC
V gene: TRBV30; D gene: .; clone size: .; J gene: TRBJ1-3; CDR3 protein: CAWSVHSGGNTIYF; CDR3 DNA: TGTGCCTGGAGTGTACATTCAGGGGGAAACACCATATATTTT